Below, one TCR beta chain is given with its context. V dropped 5 bases and J dropped 2 bases, with 7 bases sitting between them. The CDR3 length is 13 residues. CDR1 and CDR2 from the germline V gene are SGHRS and YFSETQ. Time point reported: after dendritic cell vaccination, including at tumor progression/relapse. Fresh-frozen tumor tissue and more than two years of survival data were available for all. Blood PBMC samples: pre-vaccination, two weeks post third vaccination, and at tumor progression. The data were obtained in a study of glioma-infiltrating T cells after dendritic cell vaccination. TCRB CDR3 was amplified from 2 ug genomic DNA or less. The PCR used 60 V beta and 13 J beta primers. Profiled with immunoSEQ multiplex PCR; TCRdb holds only in-frame clones, not every one. The data show approximately 92,000 clones, about 85% seen once.

This chain uses TRBV5-1 with TRBJ2-2; maybe TRBD1 (6 bases). Sequencing was performed on blood, taken after dendritic cell vaccination. The clonotype originates from a human donor with glioblastoma. The CDR3 loop reads CASRGQNTGELFF. For the CDR3, the DNA is TGCGCCAGCAGGGGACAAAACACCGGGGAGCTGTTTTTT.